Each of the 20 T cell receptor beta chains below was sequenced from the same sample in a study of T cells in Graves' hyperthyroidism and ophthalmopathy. Amplification targeted TCR beta CDR3 regions from RNA transcripts. When the TCR CDR3 underwent first-round RT-PCR, the HTBI primer set was used. TCRdb analysed the multiplex PCR reads with MiXCR anew, one entry per CDR3 protein. The sample holds 500,000 to 600,000 distinct CDR3 sequences, approximately 20% seen once. The sequencing sample was made of blood. These receptors all stem from a man in his forties with Graves' ophthalmopathy.

About this clonotype itself: A read error may explain this, as a much larger clone is one base away. V and J are TRBV18 and TRBJ2-1; 8 bases map to TRBD1. Germline V CDR1 and CDR2: KGHSH, LQKENI. This CDR3 is 15 amino acids long. CDR3 in DNA: TGTGCCAGCTCACCGTCAGGGGGCTGGTACAATGAGCGGTTCTTC. It yields the protein CASSPSGGWYNERFF.

The table lists this clonotype with many counts. The chain employs TRBV12-3 or TRBV12-4 and TRBJ2-1; D may correspond to TRBD1 or TRBD2 (6 bases each). The CDR3 contains 15 residues. Trimming left V 6 bases short and J 0 bases short, with 12 bases between. CDR3 region: CASSAGHGSYNEQFF. Here the CDR3 DNA reads TGTGCCAGCAGCGCGGGACATGGCTCCTACAATGAGCAGTTCTTC.

V and J are TRBV9 and TRBJ2-1; 10 nucleotides align to TRBD1. The CDR3 has 18 residues. The V and J ends lost 3 bases and 4 bases, in that order; junction bases with no gene match: 13. Germline V CDR1 and CDR2: SGDLS, YYNGEE. CDR3: CASSDPIGGTGVYNEQFF. The CDR3 DNA sequence: TGTGCCAGCAGCGACCCCATAGGAGGGACAGGGGTATACAATGAGCAGTTCTTC.

J is TRBJ1-1 and V is TRBV29-1, with D tentatively TRBD1 (5 bases). The CDR3 is 11 amino acids. Germline values: CDR1 SQVTM, CDR2 ANQGSEA. Trimming left V 8 bases short and J 1 base short, with 8 bases between. The CDR3 DNA sequence: TGCAGCACGACAGAGAACACTGAAGCTTTCTTT. Protein: CSTTENTEAFF.

This clonotype occurred many times. The CDR3 nucleotides read TGTGCCAGCAGCTTGGTTTTGCTCGGGGGGCCGAACACTGAAGCTTTCTTT. The encoded protein is CASSLVLLGGPNTEAFF. This rearrangement joins TRBV7-8 to TRBJ1-1; D may be TRBD1 (6 bases). The CDR3 extends over 17 amino acids. V lost 3 bases and J 1 base, leaving 18 bases between the germline ends. The germline CDR1 and CDR2 sequences are SGHVS and FQNEAQ.

This clonotype came up a few times. The chain has TRBV29-1 and TRBJ1-1; D is possibly TRBD1 (5 bases). CDR3 length: 11 residues. V was cut by 4 bases and J by 5 bases, with 8 bases left in between. Germline V gives CDR1 SQVTM, CDR2 ANQGSEA. The chain's CDR3 is CSVVWGTEAFF. The CDR3 DNA follows: TGCAGCGTTGTGTGGGGGACTGAAGCTTTCTTT.

About this clonotype itself: Just one base apart from a much larger clone, this may be a read error. V gene TRBV27 combines with J gene TRBJ2-7, with D perhaps assigned TRBD1 or TRBD2 (5 bases each). Germline CDR1 MNHEY, CDR2 SMNVEV (reference sequence). The V end was cut by 3 bases, the J end by 5 bases, with 17 bases between. This CDR3 is 15 amino acids long. CDR3 nucleotide sequence: TGTGCCAGCAGTTTCCTCGGGACCCAACCCAACGAGCAGTACTTC. Its protein product is CASSFLGTQPNEQYF.

This clonotype has just one count. The rearrangement links TRBV20-1 to TRBJ1-2; D gene uncertain. V lost 3 bases and J 8 bases, leaving 10 bases between the germline ends. This CDR3 region has 11 residues. Germline CDR1 DFQATT, CDR2 SNEGSKA (reference sequence). The CDR3 DNA follows: TGCAGTGCTAGTACTATGAACGGCTACACCTTC. Its protein is CSASTMNGYTF.

There are many counts of this clonotype. The chain recombines TRBV7-8 with TRBJ2-7; 7 nucleotides align to TRBD2. This CDR3 contains 15 residues. The V segment lost 5 bases and the J segment 2 bases; nucleotides outside the gene matches: 9. Germline values: CDR1 SGHVS, CDR2 FQNEAQ. CDR3 coding DNA: TGTGCCAGCAGCCAAAGACTAGCTCCGGCCTACGAGCAGTACTTC. Residues: CASSQRLAPAYEQYF.

This chain connects TRBV20-1 to TRBJ2-1; 8 bases map to TRBD1. J was trimmed by 6 bases and V by 6 bases; bases with no gene match: 7. Germline loops: CDR1 DFQATT, CDR2 SNEGSKA (reference sequence). This CDR3 is built from 13 residues. CDR3 residues: CSAAGQVANEQFF. CDR3 nucleotides: TGCAGTGCGGCGGGACAGGTGGCCAATGAGCAGTTCTTC.

The CDR3 here is CASSATLRTSGGRWNEQYF. CDR3 in DNA: TGTGCCAGCAGCGCAACCCTCCGGACTAGCGGGGGGCGGTGGAATGAGCAGTACTTC. V usage is TRBV6-2 or TRBV6-3 and J usage is TRBJ2-1; TRBD2 matches at 14 bases. The tail of the sequence fits TRBJ2-7 better, so the J call may be wrong. This CDR3 has 19 residues. The V gene's germline CDR1 is MNHEY and CDR2 SVGEGT.

This clonotype was seen at least ten times. The V and J genes are TRBV18 and TRBJ1-1, with D unresolved. The V end lost 3 bases, the J end lost 5 bases, and 19 bases lay between the germline ends. CDR3 size: 16 residues. The germline gives CDR1 KGHSH, CDR2 LQKENI. The CDR3 nucleotides are TGTGCCAGCTCACCGTATCGTTACCCCGGAGAGACTGAAGCTTTCTTT. Amino acids: CASSPYRYPGETEAFF. Combining the CDR3 with reference TRBV18 and TRBJ1-1 gives the whole variable domain NAGVMQNPRHLVRRRGQEARLRCSPMKGHSHVYWYRQLPEEGLKFMVYLQKENIIDESGMPKERFSAEFPKEGPSILRIQQVVRGDSAAYFCASSPYRYPGETEAFFGQGTRLTVV.

The J gene is TRBJ1-4, the V gene TRBV7-2; 8 nucleotides align to TRBD1. Germline-derived CDR1 and CDR2 are SGHTA and FQGNSA. The V and J ends lost 2 bases and 8 bases, in that order; junction bases with no gene match: 7. There are 15 residues in the CDR3. CDR3 sequence: CASSLTGGVWEKLFF. In DNA, the CDR3 is TGTGCCAGCAGCTTAACAGGGGGGGTTTGGGAAAAACTGTTTTTT. Filled out from reference TRBV7-2 and TRBJ1-4, the complete variable domain reads GAGVSQSPSNKVTEKGKDVELRCDPISGHTALYWYRQSLGQGLEFLIYFQGNSAPDKSGLPSDRFSAERTGGSVSTLTIQRTQQEDSAVYLCASSLTGGVWEKLFFGSGTQLSVL.

The sample holds many counts of this clonotype. This CDR3 reads CASSLDVPGGTYEQYF. The CDR3 coding sequence is TGTGCCAGCAGCTTAGACGTGCCGGGGGGGACCTACGAGCAGTACTTC. This chain uses TRBV7-8 with TRBJ2-7, with TRBD2 identical over 8 bases. The CDR3 is made up of 16 amino acids. J gave up 2 bases and V 1 base, and 7 bases lay outside the gene matches. Per the germline V gene, CDR1 is SGHVS and CDR2 is FQNEAQ.

This clonotype was counted only a few times. This chain links TRBV9 with TRBJ2-1; possible D gene TRBD2, 6 bases. Germline CDR1 reads SGDLS; CDR2 reads YYNGEE. The CDR3 covers 14 residues. Deletions cut 3 bases from V and 5 bases from J, with 12 bases between. CDR3 sequence (DNA): TGTGCCAGCAGCGGAATAGCGGCTAACAATGAGCAGTTCTTC. Its translation is CASSGIAANNEQFF.

V usage is TRBV28 and J usage is TRBJ1-4; TRBD1 is a possible D gene (6 bases). This CDR3 is built from 15 residues. V lost 3 bases to trimming and J lost 7 bases, with 15 bases between them. Germline assignment: CDR1 MDHEN and CDR2 SYDVKM. CDR3 residues: CASSLRAGAREKLFF. CDR3 DNA: TGTGCCAGCAGTTTGAGGGCAGGGGCTCGTGAAAAACTGTTTTTT.

This clonotype was seen repeatedly, ten times or more. The chain has TRBV10-1 and TRBJ2-1; maybe TRBD2 (7 bases). The germline V and J ends were trimmed by 4 bases and 4 bases, with 14 bases remaining between them. The V gene's germline CDR1 is WNHNN and CDR2 SYGVQD (reference sequence). The CDR3 runs to 15 residues. The CDR3 bases are TGCGCCAGCAGTGCCTTGGCGGGGGCATACAATGAGCAGTTCTTC. This translates into CASSALAGAYNEQFF.

The chain recombines TRBV2 with TRBJ2-5; tentative D call: TRBD2 (7 bases). The germline gives CDR1 SNHLY, CDR2 FYNNEI. Trimming took 2 bases from V and 1 from J, leaving 14 bases between them. The CDR3 sequence is 16 residues long. CDR3 nucleotide sequence: TGTGCCAGCAGTGAACTTGGCGGGGGCACCCAAGAGACCCAGTACTTC. Translating it yields CASSELGGGTQETQYF.

This clonotype has only a few counts. The chain couples TRBV19 to TRBJ1-1; D is ambiguous. Germline CDR1 is LNHDA and CDR2 is SQIVND (reference sequence). The CDR3 is 14 residues long. V dropped 5 bases and J dropped 1 base, with 11 bases sitting between them. The CDR3 loop reads CASSFWGWNTEAFF. CDR3 in DNA: TGTGCCAGTAGTTTCTGGGGTTGGAACACTGAAGCTTTCTTT.

The gene calls are TRBV6-5 and TRBJ2-2; a possible D gene is TRBD1 (6 bases). Looked up from germline, CDR1 is MNHEY and CDR2 is SVGAGI. With 2 bases removed from V and 6 bases from J, the gap between germline ends came to 7 bases. The CDR3 totals 13 residues. The CDR3 DNA reads as TGTGCCAGCAGTTACCAGGGGTCCGGGGAGCTGTTTTTT. Translated, it gives CASSYQGSGELFF.